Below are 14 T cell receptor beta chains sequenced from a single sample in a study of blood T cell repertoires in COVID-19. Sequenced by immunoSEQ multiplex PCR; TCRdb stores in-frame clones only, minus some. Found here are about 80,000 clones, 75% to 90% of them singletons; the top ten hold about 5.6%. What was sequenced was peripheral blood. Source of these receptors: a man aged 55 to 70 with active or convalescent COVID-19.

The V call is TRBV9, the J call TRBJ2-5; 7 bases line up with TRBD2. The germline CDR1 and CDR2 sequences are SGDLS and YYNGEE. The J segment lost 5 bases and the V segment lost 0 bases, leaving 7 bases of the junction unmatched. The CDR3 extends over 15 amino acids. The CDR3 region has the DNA TGTGCCAGCAGCGTAGCGGGGGAGCGGGGCGAGACCCAGTACTTC. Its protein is CASSVAGERGETQYF.

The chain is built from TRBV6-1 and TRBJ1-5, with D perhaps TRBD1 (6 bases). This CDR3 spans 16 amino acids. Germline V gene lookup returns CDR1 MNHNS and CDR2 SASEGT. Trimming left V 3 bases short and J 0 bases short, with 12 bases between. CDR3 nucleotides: TGTGCCAGCAGTGATGGGGACACTTATAGCAATCAGCCCCAGCATTTT. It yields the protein CASSDGDTYSNQPQHF.

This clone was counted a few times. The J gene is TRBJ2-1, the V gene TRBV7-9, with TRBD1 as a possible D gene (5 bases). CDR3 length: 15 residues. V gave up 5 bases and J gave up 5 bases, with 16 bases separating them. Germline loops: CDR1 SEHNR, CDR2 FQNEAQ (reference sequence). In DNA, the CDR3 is TGTGCCAGCAGCCAGGCAGGGCAGGTCAACAATGAGCAGTTCTTC. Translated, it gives CASSQAGQVNNEQFF.

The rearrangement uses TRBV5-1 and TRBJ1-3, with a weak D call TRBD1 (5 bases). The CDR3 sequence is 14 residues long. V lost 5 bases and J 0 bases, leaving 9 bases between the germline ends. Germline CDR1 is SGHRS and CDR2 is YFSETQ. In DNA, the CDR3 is TGCGCCAGCAGACCCGGGGGCTCTGGAAACACCATATATTTT. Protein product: CASRPGGSGNTIYF.

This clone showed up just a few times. CDR3 bases: TGTGCCACCAGCAGCCCCACGGTTAATGAAAAACTGTTTTTT. This translates into CATSSPTVNEKLFF. The rearrangement joins TRBV15 to TRBJ1-4; no clear D. Germline V CDR1 and CDR2: LNHNV, YYDKDF (reference sequence). V shed 3 bases and J shed 4 bases, with 9 bases lying between them. This CDR3 is built from 14 residues. The full variable domain, rest sourced from reference TRBV15 and TRBJ1-4, is DAMVIQNPRYQVTQFGKPVTLSCSQTLNHNVMYWYQQKSSQAPKLLFHYYDKDFNNEADTPDNFQSRRPNTSFCFLDIRSPGLGDTAMYLCATSSPTVNEKLFFGSGTQLSVL.

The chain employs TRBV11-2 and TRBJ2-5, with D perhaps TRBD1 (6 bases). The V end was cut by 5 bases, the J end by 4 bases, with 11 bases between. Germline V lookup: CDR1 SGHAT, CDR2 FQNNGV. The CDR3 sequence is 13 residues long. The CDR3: CASSRQDVETQYF. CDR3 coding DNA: TGTGCCAGCAGCCGACAGGACGTAGAGACCCAGTACTTC.

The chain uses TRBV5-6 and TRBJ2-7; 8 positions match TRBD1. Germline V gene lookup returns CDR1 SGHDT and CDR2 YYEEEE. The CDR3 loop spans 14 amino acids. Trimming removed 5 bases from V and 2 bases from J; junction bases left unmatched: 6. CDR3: CASRSGQATYEQYF. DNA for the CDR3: TGTGCCAGCAGGTCGGGACAGGCCACCTACGAGCAGTACTTC. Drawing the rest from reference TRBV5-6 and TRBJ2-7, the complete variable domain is DAGVTQSPTHLIKTRGQQVTLRCSPKSGHDTVSWYQQALGQGPQFIFQYYEEEERQRGNFPDRFSGHQFPNYSSELNVNALLLGDSALYLCASRSGQATYEQYFGPGTRLTVT.

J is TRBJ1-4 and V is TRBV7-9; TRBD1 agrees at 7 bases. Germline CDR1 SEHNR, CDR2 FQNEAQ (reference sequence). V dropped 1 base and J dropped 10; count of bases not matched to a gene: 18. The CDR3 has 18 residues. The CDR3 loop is CASSLGQLRQGRIGKLFF. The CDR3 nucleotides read TGTGCCAGCAGCTTAGGCCAACTACGACAGGGCCGTATAGGAAAACTGTTTTTT.

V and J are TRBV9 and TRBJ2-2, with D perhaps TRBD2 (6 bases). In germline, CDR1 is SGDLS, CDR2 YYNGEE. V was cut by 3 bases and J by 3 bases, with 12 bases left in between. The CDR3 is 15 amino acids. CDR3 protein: CASSAGDSYTGELFF. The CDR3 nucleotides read TGTGCCAGCAGCGCCGGGGACTCCTACACCGGGGAGCTGTTTTTT.

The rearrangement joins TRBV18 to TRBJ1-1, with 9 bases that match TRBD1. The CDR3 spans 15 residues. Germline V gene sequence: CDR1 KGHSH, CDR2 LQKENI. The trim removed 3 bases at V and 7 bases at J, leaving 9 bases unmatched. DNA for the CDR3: TGTGCCAGCTCACCCGGGACAGGGAGAGTTGGTGAAGCTTTCTTT. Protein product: CASSPGTGRVGEAFF.

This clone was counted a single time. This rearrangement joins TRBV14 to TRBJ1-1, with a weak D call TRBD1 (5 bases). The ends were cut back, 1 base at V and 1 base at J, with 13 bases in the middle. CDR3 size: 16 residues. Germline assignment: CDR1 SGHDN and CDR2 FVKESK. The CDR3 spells CASSQGGTVRNTEAFF. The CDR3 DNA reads TGTGCCAGCAGCCAAGGCGGGACGGTGAGGAACACTGAAGCTTTCTTT.

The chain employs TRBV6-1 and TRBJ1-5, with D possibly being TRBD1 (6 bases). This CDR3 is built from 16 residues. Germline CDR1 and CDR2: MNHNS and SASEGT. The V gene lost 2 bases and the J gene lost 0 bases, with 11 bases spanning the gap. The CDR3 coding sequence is TGTGCCAGCAGTGAATTGGGACACTATAGCAATCAGCCCCAGCATTTT. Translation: CASSELGHYSNQPQHF.

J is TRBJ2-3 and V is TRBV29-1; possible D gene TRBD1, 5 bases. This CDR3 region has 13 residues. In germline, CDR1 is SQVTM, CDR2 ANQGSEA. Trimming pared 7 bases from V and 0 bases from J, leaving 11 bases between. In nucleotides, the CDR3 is TGCAGCGCCGACAGAGCTAGCACAGATACGCAGTATTTT. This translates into CSADRASTDTQYF.

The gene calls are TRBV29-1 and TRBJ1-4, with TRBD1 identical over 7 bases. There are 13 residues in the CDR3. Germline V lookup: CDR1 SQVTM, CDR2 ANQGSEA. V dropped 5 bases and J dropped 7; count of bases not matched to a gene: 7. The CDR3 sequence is CSVSRGTGEKLFF. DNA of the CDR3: TGCAGCGTTTCCAGGGGGACTGGTGAAAAACTGTTTTTT.